Presented here are 25 T cell receptor beta chains from one specimen sequenced in a study of blood T cell repertoires in COVID-19 (dated by TCRdb to 2020 to 2022). The receptor library was made with the immunoSEQ multiplex PCR assay. This is the immuneACCESS table as TCRdb keeps it, with only in-frame sequences that have V and J called. A part of the clones is gone; compared with another copy, unresolved V genes explain less than half, and the rest is unexplained. Here the sample has roughly 70,000 clones; roughly 84% occur a single time. 29% of the sample is held by the ten biggest clonotypes. Input material: peripheral blood. These receptor sequences come from a woman of 80 years or more with active or convalescent COVID-19.

The chain employs TRBV7-6 and TRBJ2-5, with 8 bases identical to TRBD2. CDR3 length: 15 residues. CDR1 SGHVS and CDR2 FNYEAQ come from the germline V gene. Trimming took 1 base from V and 4 from J; bases not matched to a gene: 5. CDR3 sequence: CASSLGRGDGETQYF. The CDR3 nucleotides are TGTGCCAGCAGCTTAGGGCGGGGGGACGGAGAGACCCAGTACTTC. Using reference TRBV7-6 and TRBJ2-5 for the parts outside the CDR3, the full variable domain is GAGVSQSPRYKVTKRGQDVALRCDPISGHVSLYWYRQALGQGPEFLTYFNYEAQQDKSGLPNDRFSAERPEGSISTLTIQRTEQRDSAMYRCASSLGRGDGETQYFGPGTRLLVL.

This clone was seen a few times. The chain carries TRBV21-1 and TRBJ1-3. TRBV21-1 is labeled a pseudogene. The CDR3 runs 12 residues. The CDR3 is CAQRGEGNTIYF. CDR3 in DNA: TGTGCCCAACGGGGGGAGGGAAACACCATATATTTT.

CDR3 nucleotides: TGTGCCAGCAGCTCCTTGGGGGCGCTTTTTGACGAGCAGTACTTC. Its protein product is CASSSLGALFDEQYF. The chain joins TRBV7-9 to TRBJ2-7; possible D gene TRBD1, 6 bases. The V end lost 4 bases, the J end lost 5 bases, and 18 bases lay between the germline ends. CDR3 size: 15 residues. Germline V lookup: CDR1 SEHNR, CDR2 FQNEAQ (reference sequence).

The V gene is TRBV7-2, the J gene TRBJ2-7, with 10 bases matching TRBD1. Germline-derived CDR1 and CDR2 are SGHTA and FQGNSA. V was pared by 7 bases and J by 4 bases, with 7 bases of the junction left unmatched. This CDR3 comprises 14 residues. The DNA of the CDR3 is TGTGCCAGCACCCCGGGACAGGGGTTGTACGAGCAGTACTTC. It codes for CASTPGQGLYEQYF. The variable domain in full, with the rest retrieved from reference TRBV7-2 and TRBJ2-7, is GAGVSQSPSNKVTEKGKDVELRCDPISGHTALYWYRQSLGQGLEFLIYFQGNSAPDKSGLPSDRFSAERTGGSVSTLTIQRTQQEDSAVYLCASTPGQGLYEQYFGPGTRLTVT.

The chain links TRBV9 to TRBJ1-4; TRBD1 aligns across 9 bases. The trim removed 0 bases at V and 4 bases at J, leaving 1 base unmatched. Germline CDR1 reads SGDLS; CDR2 reads YYNGEE. CDR3 length: 15 amino acids. The CDR3: CASSVEGQGNEKLFF. The CDR3 bases are TGTGCCAGCAGCGTAGAGGGACAGGGTAATGAAAAACTGTTTTTT.

The chain links TRBV19 to TRBJ1-6; D might be TRBD1 (6 bases). V lost 0 bases to trimming and J lost 7 bases, with 19 bases between them. CDR3 length: 18 amino acids. CDR1 and CDR2 (germline): LNHDA, SQIVND (reference sequence). This CDR3 reads CASSIDRYRESRNSPLHF. The CDR3 DNA is TGTGCCAGTAGTATAGATCGGTACAGGGAGAGCCGGAATTCACCCCTCCACTTT.

The J gene is TRBJ2-7, the V gene TRBV5-1; weak D call: TRBD1 (5 bases). With 1 base removed from V and 6 bases from J, the gap between germline ends came to 20 bases. CDR3 length: 16 residues. CDR1 and CDR2 (germline): SGHRS, YFSETQ. The CDR3 region is CASSLITTGLPGEQYF. The DNA of the CDR3 is TGCGCCAGCAGCTTGATTACTACAGGTTTGCCTGGCGAGCAGTACTTC.

This clone was detected only once. V is TRBV10-1 and J is TRBJ1-1, with TRBD1 matching 7 bases. The V and J ends lost 8 bases and 5 bases, in that order; junction bases with no gene match: 8. The CDR3 sequence is 13 residues long. In germline, CDR1 is WNHNN, CDR2 SYGVQD (reference sequence). The CDR3 DNA sequence: TGCGCCAGCGCTGACAGGGACGGTACTGAAGCTTTCTTT. It specifies CASADRDGTEAFF.

The chain is built from TRBV5-1 and TRBJ2-5; no firm D call. Germline CDR1 reads SGHRS; CDR2 reads YFSETQ. The CDR3 runs to 15 residues. V lost 3 bases to trimming and J lost 4 bases, with 16 bases between them. The CDR3 DNA is TGCGCCAGCAGCTCCGAGGTCGCCCCACGAGAGACCCAGTACTTC. Its protein product is CASSSEVAPRETQYF.

The chain joins TRBV6-5 to TRBJ2-4; TRBD1 matches 8 bases. V trimming: 9 bases; J trimming: 3 bases; junction bases outside the gene matches: 7. CDR1 is MNHEY and CDR2 is SVGAGI in the germline V gene. This CDR3 has 14 amino acids. This CDR3 reads CASTGGRGKNIQYF. DNA of the CDR3: TGTGCCAGTACAGGGGGAAGGGGCAAAAACATTCAGTACTTC.

The chain joins TRBV7-2 to TRBJ1-4; TRBD1 is a possible D gene (6 bases). Looked up from germline, CDR1 is SGHTA and CDR2 is FQGNSA. V lost 1 base, J lost 7 bases, and 16 bases lay in between. The CDR3 has 16 amino acids. CDR3 sequence: CASSLVGAEWGEKLFF. The CDR3 DNA is TGTGCCAGCAGCTTAGTGGGGGCAGAGTGGGGTGAAAAACTGTTTTTT. Combining the CDR3 with reference TRBV7-2 and TRBJ1-4 gives the whole variable domain GAGVSQSPSNKVTEKGKDVELRCDPISGHTALYWYRQSLGQGLEFLIYFQGNSAPDKSGLPSDRFSAERTGGSVSTLTIQRTQQEDSAVYLCASSLVGAEWGEKLFFGSGTQLSVL.

The chain links TRBV9 to TRBJ1-3; D uncertain. Trimming cost V 7 bases and J 0 bases, with 17 bases left between them. Germline V gene sequence: CDR1 SGDLS, CDR2 YYNGEE. This CDR3 is built from 16 residues. The DNA of the CDR3 is TGTGCCAGCGGGCCCTATGCTCATAGCTCTGGAAACACCATATATTTT. Translating gives CASGPYAHSSGNTIYF.

V and J are TRBV28 and TRBJ2-2; weak D call: TRBD2 (6 bases). Trimming stripped 5 bases from V and 3 bases from J, with 13 bases between. In germline, CDR1 is MDHEN, CDR2 SYDVKM. This CDR3 contains 15 residues. This CDR3 reads CASSQPGRYTGELFF. CDR3 coding DNA: TGTGCCAGCAGTCAACCCGGGAGATACACCGGGGAGCTGTTTTTT.

J is TRBJ1-3 and V is TRBV10-3; 8 positions match TRBD1. The J segment lost 8 bases and the V segment lost 3 bases, leaving 12 bases of the junction unmatched. This CDR3 is built from 16 residues. Germline V gene lookup returns CDR1 ENHRY and CDR2 SYGVKD. CDR3 in amino acids: CAISDPYRDRLHTIYF. The CDR3, as DNA: TGTGCCATCAGTGACCCTTACCGGGACAGGCTACACACCATATATTTT.

The chain joins TRBV11-2 to TRBJ2-1; 9 bases map to TRBD2. This CDR3 region has 16 residues. Germline assignment: CDR1 SGHAT and CDR2 FQNNGV. V shed 6 bases, J shed 7 bases, and the junction held 13 bases outside the gene matches. In DNA, the CDR3 is TGTGCCAGCAGACATCACGGCGGGGGGGAGTGGAATGAGCAGTTCTTC. Its protein product is CASRHHGGGEWNEQFF.

This rearrangement joins TRBV9 to TRBJ2-5, with unresolved D. Germline lookup yields CDR1 SGDLS and CDR2 YYNGEE. The CDR3 is 14 amino acids. The V gene lost 1 base and the J gene lost 5 bases, with 12 bases spanning the gap. Here the CDR3 reads CASSVNRVGETQYF. The CDR3 nucleotides are TGTGCCAGCAGCGTAAACCGGGTTGGGGAGACCCAGTACTTC.

This clone was detected a few times. The chain carries TRBV2 and TRBJ1-3; D is ambiguous. There are 15 residues in the CDR3. Per germline, CDR1 SNHLY and CDR2 FYNNEI. V dropped 2 bases and J dropped 0 bases, with 8 bases sitting between them. The CDR3 nucleotides are TGTGCCAGCAGTGAACAGGTGGGCTCTGGAAACACCATATATTTT. It codes for CASSEQVGSGNTIYF.

The genes are TRBV18 and TRBJ1-2; D gene unclear. Trimming took 2 bases from V and 3 from J, leaving 10 bases between them. This CDR3 has 14 amino acids. Germline CDR1 reads KGHSH; CDR2 reads LQKENI. The CDR3, as DNA: TGTGCCAGCTCACCATCCACCGGGGACTATGGCTACACCTTC. This codes for CASSPSTGDYGYTF.

This chain joins TRBV5-1 and TRBJ2-2; 10 bases align to TRBD1. After removal of 4 bases from V and 5 bases from J, the junction contained 5 bases not matched to a gene. The CDR3 is 15 amino acids. The germline CDR1 and CDR2 sequences are SGHRS and YFSETQ. CDR3 region: CASSPGQGVTGELFF. CDR3 bases: TGCGCCAGCAGCCCCGGACAGGGGGTTACCGGGGAGCTGTTTTTT.

V is TRBV5-5 and J is TRBJ1-1; TRBD1 is a possible D gene (5 bases). The CDR3 has 12 residues. CDR1 and CDR2 (germline): SGHKS, YYEKEE (reference sequence). The V end lost 10 bases, the J end lost 3 bases, and 13 bases lay between the germline ends. The CDR3 DNA reads TGTGCCGATGCGGGGGTTGACACTGAAGCTTTCTTT. It yields the protein CADAGVDTEAFF.

The J gene is TRBJ2-7, the V gene TRBV4-3, with 10 bases fitting TRBD2. The junction had 6 bases not matched to a gene; V was cut back by 3 bases and J by 4 bases. The length of the CDR3 is 15 residues. CDR1 is LGHNA and CDR2 is YSLEER in the germline V gene. In nucleotides, the CDR3 is TGCGCCAGCAGCCATTCAAGCGGGGGGGCGTACGAGCAGTACTTC. Encoded protein: CASSHSSGGAYEQYF.

The chain recombines TRBV12-3 or TRBV12-4 with TRBJ2-5, with D tentatively TRBD2 (5 bases). CDR3 length: 13 residues. Trimming cost V 6 bases and J 1 base, with 9 bases left between them. The CDR3 DNA reads TGTGCCAGCAGCTCCCTAGCCCAAGAGACCCAGTACTTC. Its protein product is CASSSLAQETQYF.

V usage is TRBV2 and J usage is TRBJ2-7, with D perhaps matching TRBD1 (5 bases). Trimming removed 5 bases at V and 3 bases at J, with 17 bases between. Germline lookup yields CDR1 SNHLY and CDR2 FYNNEI. The length of the CDR3 is 15 residues. This CDR3 is CASSNQGGRIYEQYF. CDR3 nucleotides: TGTGCCAGCAGTAATCAGGGTGGTAGGATCTACGAGCAGTACTTC.

This CDR3 reads CASSSSDKVRQPQHF. DNA for the CDR3: TGTGCCAGCAGTTCAAGTGACAAGGTTCGTCAGCCCCAGCATTTT. The chain is built from TRBV28 and TRBJ1-5; D uncertain. CDR1 and CDR2 (germline): MDHEN, SYDVKM. The CDR3 runs to 15 residues. V lost 4 bases to trimming and J lost 6 bases, with 16 bases between them.

The table lists this clone with a few counts. The rearrangement links TRBV18 to TRBJ1-1; 9 bases match TRBD1. Looked up from germline, CDR1 is KGHSH and CDR2 is LQKENI. Trimming at V came to 3 bases and at J to 1 base, leaving 15 bases not matched to a gene. This CDR3 region has 19 residues. The CDR3 DNA reads TGTGCCAGCTCACCCATTCCGGGACAGGGTTACTCATCGAACACTGAAGCTTTCTTT. Amino acid sequence: CASSPIPGQGYSSNTEAFF.